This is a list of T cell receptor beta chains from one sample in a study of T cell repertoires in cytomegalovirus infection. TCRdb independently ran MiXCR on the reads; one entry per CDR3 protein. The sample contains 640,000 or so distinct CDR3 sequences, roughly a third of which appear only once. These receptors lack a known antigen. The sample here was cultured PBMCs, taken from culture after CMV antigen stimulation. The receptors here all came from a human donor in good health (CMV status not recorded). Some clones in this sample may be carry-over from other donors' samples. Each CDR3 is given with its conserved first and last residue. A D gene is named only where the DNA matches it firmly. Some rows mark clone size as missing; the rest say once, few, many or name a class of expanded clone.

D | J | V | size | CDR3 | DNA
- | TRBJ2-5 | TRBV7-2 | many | CASSFNGGEETQYF | TGTGCCAGCAGCTTCAACGGGGGAGAGGAGACCCAGTACTTC
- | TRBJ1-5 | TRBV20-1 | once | CSARSGVPGLDNQPQHF | TGCAGTGCCCGCTCGGGGGTCCCGGGACTTGACAATCAGCCCCAGCATTTT
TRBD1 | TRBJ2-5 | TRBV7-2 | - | CASSPMGQLQETQYF | TGTGCCAGCAGCCCCATGGGACAGCTTCAAGAGACCCAGTACTTC
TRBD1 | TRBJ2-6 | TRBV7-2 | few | CARLDGTGSMSSGANVLTF | TGTGCCAGGCTTGACGGGACAGGGTCTATGAGCTCTGGGGCCAACGTCCTGACTTTC
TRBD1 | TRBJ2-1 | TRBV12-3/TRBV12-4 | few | CASAAGGNGEQFF | TGTGCCAGCGCGGCAGGGGGAAATGGTGAGCAGTTCTTC
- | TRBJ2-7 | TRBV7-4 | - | CASSPPTDEQYF | TGTGCCAGCAGCCCCCCGACAGACGAGCAGTACTTC
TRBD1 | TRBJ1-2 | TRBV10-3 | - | CAISQTGARANYGYTF | TGTGCCATCAGTCAAACAGGGGCCAGAGCTAACTATGGCTACACCTTC
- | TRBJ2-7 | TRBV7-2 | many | CASSRGRDYEQYF | TGTGCCAGCAGCCGTGGCCGGGACTACGAGCAGTACTTC
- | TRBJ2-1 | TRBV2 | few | CASSEFEHEQFF | TGTGCCAGCAGTGAATTTGAGCATGAGCAGTTCTTC
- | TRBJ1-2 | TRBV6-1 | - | CASSRTDPQGPSLNYGYTF | TGTGCCAGCAGTCGAACTGACCCACAGGGACCGTCACTAAACTATGGCTACACCTTC
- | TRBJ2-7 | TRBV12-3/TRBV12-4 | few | CASKIRGPSYEQYF | TGTGCCAGCAAAATTAGGGGTCCCTCCTACGAGCAGTACTTC
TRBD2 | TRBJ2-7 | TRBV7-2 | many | CASSLSLAGSSYEQYF | TGTGCCAGCAGCCTGTCACTAGCGGGAAGCAGCTACGAGCAGTACTTC
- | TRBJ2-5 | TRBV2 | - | CASSVGGTGSETQYF | TGTGCCAGCAGTGTAGGCGGGACTGGGTCGGAGACCCAGTACTTC
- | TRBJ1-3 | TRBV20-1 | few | CSASPGSNSGNTIYF | TGCAGTGCTAGCCCCGGGTCAAACTCTGGAAACACCATATATTTT
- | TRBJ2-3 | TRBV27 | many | CASSLTRTDTQYF | TGTGCCAGCAGCTTAACGCGGACAGATACGCAGTATTTT
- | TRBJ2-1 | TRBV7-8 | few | CASSLRGTLLDNEQFF | TGTGCCAGCAGCTTACGTGGGACCCTCCTCGACAATGAGCAGTTCTTC
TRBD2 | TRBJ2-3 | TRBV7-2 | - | CASKREGADTQYF | TGTGCCAGCAAGCGGGAAGGGGCAGATACGCAGTATTTT
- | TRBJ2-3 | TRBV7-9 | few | CASSPPAGATDTQYF | TGTGCCAGCAGCCCTCCGGCGGGGGCGACAGATACGCAGTATTTT
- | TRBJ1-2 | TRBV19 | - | CASSIDRGPKNYGYTF | TGTGCCAGTAGTATAGATCGAGGACCCAAAAACTATGGCTACACCTTC
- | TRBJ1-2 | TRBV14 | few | CASSHLQGADYGYTF | TGTGCCAGCAGCCACCTACAGGGAGCGGACTATGGCTACACCTTC
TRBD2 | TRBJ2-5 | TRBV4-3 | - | CASSQDPSGGPRETQYF | TGCGCCAGCAGCCAAGACCCCAGCGGGGGGCCCCGGGAGACCCAGTACTTC
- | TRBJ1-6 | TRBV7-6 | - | CASSSPVTANSPLHF | TGTGCCAGCAGCTCTCCGGTGACAGCAAATTCACCCCTCCACTTT
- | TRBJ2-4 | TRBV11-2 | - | CASRTTNKNIQYF | TGTGCCAGCAGAACCACAAACAAAAACATTCAGTACTTC
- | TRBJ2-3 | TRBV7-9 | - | CASSQPTSPDTQYF | TGTGCCAGCAGCCAACCCACGAGCCCAGATACGCAGTATTTT
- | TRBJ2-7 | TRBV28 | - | CASSFRTSYEQYF | TGTGCCAGCAGTTTCCGAACAAGCTACGAGCAGTACTTC
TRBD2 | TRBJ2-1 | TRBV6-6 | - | CASSDRLGTSAPHEQFF | TGTGCCAGCAGTGACCGACTTGGGACTAGCGCACCCCATGAGCAGTTCTTC
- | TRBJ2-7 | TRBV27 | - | CASSLSGSVSSYEQYF | TGTGCCAGCAGTTTATCGGGCTCCGTGAGCTCCTACGAGCAGTACTTC
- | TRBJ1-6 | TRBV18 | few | CASSLGGLHNSPLHF | TGTGCCAGCTCACTGGGGGGGCTTCATAATTCACCCCTCCACTTT
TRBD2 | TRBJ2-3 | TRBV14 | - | CASSQAKAGPTDTQYF | TGTGCCAGCAGCCAGGCCAAAGCGGGACCCACAGATACGCAGTATTTT